Detailed here is one TCR beta chain. What it binds is not known. A much larger clone sits a single nucleotide away, making a read error possible. The data are from a study of blood T cells in healthy people across ages. Using a J-beta primer mix together with a sample-barcoded 5' primer, a second PCR was run for roughly 6 to 12 cycles. Tagging of each cDNA molecule was performed by a template-switch adaptor with 12 random nucleotides. CDR3-containing paired-end reads numbered at least 2.5 million in each sample. TCRdb independently ran MiXCR on the 5' RACE reads; one entry per CDR3 protein. This sample has about 1.6 million distinct CDR3 sequences, with roughly 32% found just once. This CDR3 contains 14 residues. CDR1 and CDR2 from the germline V gene are SQVTM and ANQGSEA. Overall study results and limits: Older individuals had lower TCR beta diversity per million T cells (the decline was roughly linear). Fewer expanded clones and more diversity marked long-lived versus aged donors.

The TCR sequence derives from a woman in her 30s in good health. The sequenced sample was blood. The chain joins TRBV29-1 to TRBJ2-7, with 7 positions matching TRBD1. The CDR3 nucleotides read TGCAGCGCTGTGGGACAGACCTCCTCCTACGGGCAGTACTTC. Amino acid sequence: CSAVGQTSSYGQYF.